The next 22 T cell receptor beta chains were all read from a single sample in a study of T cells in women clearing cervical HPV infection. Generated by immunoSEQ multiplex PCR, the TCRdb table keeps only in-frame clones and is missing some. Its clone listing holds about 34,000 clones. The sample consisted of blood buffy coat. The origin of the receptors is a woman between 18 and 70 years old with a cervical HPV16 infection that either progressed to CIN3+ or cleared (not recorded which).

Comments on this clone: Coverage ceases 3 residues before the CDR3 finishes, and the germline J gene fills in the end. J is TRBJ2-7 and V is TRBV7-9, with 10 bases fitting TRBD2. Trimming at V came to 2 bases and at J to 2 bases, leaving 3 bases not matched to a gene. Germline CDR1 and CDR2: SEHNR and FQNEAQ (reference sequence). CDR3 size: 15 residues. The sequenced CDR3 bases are TGTGCCAGCAGCTTAAAAGCGGGAGGGCCCTACGAG. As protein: CASSLKAGGPYE. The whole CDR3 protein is CASSLKAGGPYEQYF.

The covered CDR3 bases are TGTGCCAGCTCATCTAAAGCGGATTCACCG. Translation gives CASSSKADSP. The full-length CDR3 reads as CASSSKADSPLFF. The V gene is TRBV18, the J gene TRBJ2-2; the D gene is possibly TRBD2 (5 bases). The read gets to within 3 residues of the CDR3 end, and the germline J gene fills in the rest. The CDR3 spans 13 residues. Germline CDR1 is KGHSH and CDR2 is LQKENI. Complete variable domain (other parts from reference TRBV18 and TRBJ2-2): NAGVMQNPRHLVRRRGQEARLRCSPMKGHSHVYWYRQLPEEGLKFMVYLQKENIIDESGMPKERFSAEFPKEGPSILRIQQVVRGDSAAYFCASSSKADSPLFFGEGSRLTVL.

The CDR3 loop is CAWGTSGRATQYF. The sequenced part of the CDR3 DNA is TGTGCCTGGGGGACTAGCGGGAGAGCGACC. This chain connects TRBV30 to TRBJ2-5; TRBD2 agrees at 14 bases. Sequencing ends 3 residues short of the CDR3 end; the germline J gene provides the rest. The trim removed 5 bases at V and 7 bases at J, leaving 3 bases unmatched. The CDR3 contains 13 residues. CDR1 is GTSNPN, CDR2 SVGIG, per germline (reference sequence).

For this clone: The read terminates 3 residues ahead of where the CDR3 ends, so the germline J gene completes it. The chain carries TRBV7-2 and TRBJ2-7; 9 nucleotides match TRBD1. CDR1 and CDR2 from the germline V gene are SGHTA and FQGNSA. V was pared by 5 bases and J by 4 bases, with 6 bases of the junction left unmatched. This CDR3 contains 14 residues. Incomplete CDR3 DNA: TGTGCCAGCAGCACGGGACAGGGCGGATACGAG. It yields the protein CASSTGQGGYE. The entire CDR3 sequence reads CASSTGQGGYEQYF.

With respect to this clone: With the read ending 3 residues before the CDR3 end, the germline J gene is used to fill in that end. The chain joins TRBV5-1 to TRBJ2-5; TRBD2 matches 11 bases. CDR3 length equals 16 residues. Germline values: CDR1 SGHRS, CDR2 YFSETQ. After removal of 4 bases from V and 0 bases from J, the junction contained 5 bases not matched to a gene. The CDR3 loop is CASSAVAGGYQETQYF. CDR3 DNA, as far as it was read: TGCGCCAGCAGCGCCGTAGCGGGGGGGTACCAAGAGACC.

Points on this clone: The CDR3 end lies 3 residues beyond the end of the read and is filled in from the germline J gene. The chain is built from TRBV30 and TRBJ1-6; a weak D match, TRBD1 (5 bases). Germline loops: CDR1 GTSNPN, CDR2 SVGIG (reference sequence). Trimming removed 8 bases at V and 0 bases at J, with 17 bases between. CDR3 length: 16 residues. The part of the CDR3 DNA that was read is TGTGCCGAAAGGCGGGGACCCAGCTCCTATAATTCACCC. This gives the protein CAERRGPSSYNSP. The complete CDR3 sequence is CAERRGPSSYNSPLHF.

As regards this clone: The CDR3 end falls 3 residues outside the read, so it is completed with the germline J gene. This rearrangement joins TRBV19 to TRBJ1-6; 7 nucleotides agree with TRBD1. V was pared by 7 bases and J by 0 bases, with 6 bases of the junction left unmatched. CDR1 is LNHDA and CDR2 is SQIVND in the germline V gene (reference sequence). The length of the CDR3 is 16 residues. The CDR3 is CASKGGSNSYNSPLHF. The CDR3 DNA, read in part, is TGTGCCAGTAAAGGGGGCAGCAACTCCTATAATTCACCC.

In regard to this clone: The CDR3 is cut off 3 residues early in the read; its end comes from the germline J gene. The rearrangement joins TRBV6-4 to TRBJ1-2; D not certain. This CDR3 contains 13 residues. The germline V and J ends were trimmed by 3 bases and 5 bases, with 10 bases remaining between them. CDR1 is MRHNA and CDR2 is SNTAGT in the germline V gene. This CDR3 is CASSEGRLYGYTF. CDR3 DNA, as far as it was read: TGTGCCAGCAGTGAGGGCAGATTATATGGC.

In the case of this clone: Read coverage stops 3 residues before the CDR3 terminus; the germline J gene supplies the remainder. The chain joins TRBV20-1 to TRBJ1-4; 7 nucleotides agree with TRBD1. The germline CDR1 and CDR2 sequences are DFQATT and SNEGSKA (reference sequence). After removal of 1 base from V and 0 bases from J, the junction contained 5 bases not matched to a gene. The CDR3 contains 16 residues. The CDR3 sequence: CSARGDQGATNEKLFF. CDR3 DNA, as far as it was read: TGCAGTGCTAGAGGCGACCAGGGGGCAACTAATGAAAAA.

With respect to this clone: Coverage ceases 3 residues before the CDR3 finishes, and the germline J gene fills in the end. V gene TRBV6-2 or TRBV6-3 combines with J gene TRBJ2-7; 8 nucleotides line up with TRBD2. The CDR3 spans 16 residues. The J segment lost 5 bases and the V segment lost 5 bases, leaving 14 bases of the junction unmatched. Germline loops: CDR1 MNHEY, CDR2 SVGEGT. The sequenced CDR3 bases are TGTGCCAGCAGTGACCCTCCCCGAGCGGGAGCCGACGAG. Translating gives CASSDPPRAGADE. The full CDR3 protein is CASSDPPRAGADEQYF.

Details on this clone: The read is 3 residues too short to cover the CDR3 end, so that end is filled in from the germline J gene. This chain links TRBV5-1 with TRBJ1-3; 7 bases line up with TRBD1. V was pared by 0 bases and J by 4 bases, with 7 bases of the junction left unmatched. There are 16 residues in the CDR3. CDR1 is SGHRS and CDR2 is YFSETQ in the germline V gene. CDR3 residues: CASSLGQGTGGNTIYF. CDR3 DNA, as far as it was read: TGCGCCAGCAGCTTGGGACAGGGAACCGGGGGAAACACC.

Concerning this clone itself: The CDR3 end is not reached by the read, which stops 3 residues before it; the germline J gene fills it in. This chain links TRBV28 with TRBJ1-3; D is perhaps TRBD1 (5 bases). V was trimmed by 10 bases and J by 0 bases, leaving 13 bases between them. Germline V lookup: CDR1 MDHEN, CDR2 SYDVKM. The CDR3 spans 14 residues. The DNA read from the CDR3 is TGTGCCACCGCCGGGACTTCCTCTGGAAACACC. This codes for CATAGTSSGNT. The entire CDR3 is CATAGTSSGNTIYF.

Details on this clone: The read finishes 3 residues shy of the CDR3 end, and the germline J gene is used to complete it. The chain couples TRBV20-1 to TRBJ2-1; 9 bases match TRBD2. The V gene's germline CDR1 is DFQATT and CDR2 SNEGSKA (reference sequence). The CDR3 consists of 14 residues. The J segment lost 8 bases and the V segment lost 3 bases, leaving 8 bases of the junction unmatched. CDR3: CSARAGGNRYEQFF. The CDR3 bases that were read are TGCAGTGCTAGGGCGGGGGGGAATCGGTATGAG.

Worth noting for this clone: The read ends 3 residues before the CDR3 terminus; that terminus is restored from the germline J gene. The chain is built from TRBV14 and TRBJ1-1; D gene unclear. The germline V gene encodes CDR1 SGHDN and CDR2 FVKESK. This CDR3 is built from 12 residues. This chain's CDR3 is CASSRSGLEAFF. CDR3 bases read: TGTGCCAGCAGCCGAAGCGGCCTCGAA.

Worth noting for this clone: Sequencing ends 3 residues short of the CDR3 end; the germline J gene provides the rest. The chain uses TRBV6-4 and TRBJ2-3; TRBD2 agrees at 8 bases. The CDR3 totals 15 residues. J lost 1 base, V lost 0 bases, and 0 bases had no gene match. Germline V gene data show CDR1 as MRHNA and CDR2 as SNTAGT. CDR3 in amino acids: CASSDSSGGTDTQYF. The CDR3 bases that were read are TGTGCCAGCAGTGACTCTAGCGGGGGCACAGATACG.

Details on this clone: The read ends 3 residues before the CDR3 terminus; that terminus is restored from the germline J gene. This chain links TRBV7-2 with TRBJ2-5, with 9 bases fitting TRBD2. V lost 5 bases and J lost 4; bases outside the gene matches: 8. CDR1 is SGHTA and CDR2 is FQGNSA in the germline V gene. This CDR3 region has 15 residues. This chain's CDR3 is CASSPGGSGRETQYF. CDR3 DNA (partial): TGTGCCAGCAGCCCGGGGGGTAGCGGGAGAGAGACC. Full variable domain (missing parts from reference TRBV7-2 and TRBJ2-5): GAGVSQSPSNKVTEKGKDVELRCDPISGHTALYWYRQSLGQGLEFLIYFQGNSAPDKSGLPSDRFSAERTGGSVSTLTIQRTQQEDSAVYLCASSPGGSGRETQYFGPGTRLLVL.

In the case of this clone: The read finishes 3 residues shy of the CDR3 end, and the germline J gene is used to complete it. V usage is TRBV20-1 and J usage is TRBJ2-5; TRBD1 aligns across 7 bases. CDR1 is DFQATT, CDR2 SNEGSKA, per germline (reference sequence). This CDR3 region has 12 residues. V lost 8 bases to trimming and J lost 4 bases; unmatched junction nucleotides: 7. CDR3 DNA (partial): TGCAGTTCCTGGTCAGGGGGAGAGACC. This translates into CSSWSGGET. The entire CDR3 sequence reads CSSWSGGETQYF.

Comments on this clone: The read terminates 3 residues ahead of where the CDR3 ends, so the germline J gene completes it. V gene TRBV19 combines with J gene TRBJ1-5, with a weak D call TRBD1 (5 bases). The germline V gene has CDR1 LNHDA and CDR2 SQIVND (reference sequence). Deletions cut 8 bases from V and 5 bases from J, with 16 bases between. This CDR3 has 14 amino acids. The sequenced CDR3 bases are TGTGCCAGTCAGACCTTAGGGGTATATCAGCCC. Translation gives CASQTLGVYQP. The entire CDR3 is CASQTLGVYQPQHF.

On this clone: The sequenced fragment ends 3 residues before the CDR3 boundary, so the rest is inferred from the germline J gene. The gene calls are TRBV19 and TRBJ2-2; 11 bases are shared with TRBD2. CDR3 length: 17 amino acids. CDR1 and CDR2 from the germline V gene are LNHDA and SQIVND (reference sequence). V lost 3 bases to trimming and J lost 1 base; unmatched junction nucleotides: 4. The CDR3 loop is CASSIGGTSGNTGELFF. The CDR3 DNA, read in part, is TGTGCCAGTAGTATCGGCGGGACTAGCGGGAACACCGGGGAG.

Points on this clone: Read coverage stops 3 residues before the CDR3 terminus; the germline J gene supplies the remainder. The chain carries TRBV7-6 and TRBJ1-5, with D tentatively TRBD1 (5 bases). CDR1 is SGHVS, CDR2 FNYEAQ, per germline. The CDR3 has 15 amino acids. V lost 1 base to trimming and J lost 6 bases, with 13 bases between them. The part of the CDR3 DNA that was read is TGTGCCAGCAGCTTAGGAGGGTGGGGCGGTCAGCCC. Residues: CASSLGGWGGQP. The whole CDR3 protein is CASSLGGWGGQPQHF.

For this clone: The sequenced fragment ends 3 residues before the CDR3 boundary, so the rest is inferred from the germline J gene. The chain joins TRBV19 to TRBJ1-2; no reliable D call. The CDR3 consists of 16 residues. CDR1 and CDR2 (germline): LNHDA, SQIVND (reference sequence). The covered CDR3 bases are TGTGCCAGTAGTATATTAAGCCCAAACAGCAATCAGCCC. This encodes CASSILSPNSNQP. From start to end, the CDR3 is CASSILSPNSNQPYTF.

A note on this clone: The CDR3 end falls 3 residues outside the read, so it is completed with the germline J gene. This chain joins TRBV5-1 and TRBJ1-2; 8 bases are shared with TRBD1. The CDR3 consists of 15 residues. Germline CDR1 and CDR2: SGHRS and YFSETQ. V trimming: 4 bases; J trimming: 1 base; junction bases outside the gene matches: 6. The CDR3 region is CASSGGTGHNYGYTF. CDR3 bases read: TGCGCCAGCAGCGGGGGGACAGGACATAACTATGGC.